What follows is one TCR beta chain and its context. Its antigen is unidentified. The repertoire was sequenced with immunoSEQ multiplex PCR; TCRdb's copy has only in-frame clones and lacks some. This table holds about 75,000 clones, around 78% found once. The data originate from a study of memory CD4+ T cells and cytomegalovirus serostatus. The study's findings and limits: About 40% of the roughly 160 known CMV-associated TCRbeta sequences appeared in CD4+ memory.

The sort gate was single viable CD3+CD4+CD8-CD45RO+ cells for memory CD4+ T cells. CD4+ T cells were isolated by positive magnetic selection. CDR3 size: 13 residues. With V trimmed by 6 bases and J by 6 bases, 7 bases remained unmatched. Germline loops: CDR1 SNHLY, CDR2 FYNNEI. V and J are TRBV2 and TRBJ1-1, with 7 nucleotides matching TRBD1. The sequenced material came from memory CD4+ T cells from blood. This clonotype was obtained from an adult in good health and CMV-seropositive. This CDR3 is CASRLNRGAEAFF. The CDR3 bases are TGTGCCAGCAGACTAAACAGGGGCGCTGAAGCTTTCTTT.